The 20 T cell receptor beta chains given below trace back to one sample, sequenced in a study of shared clonotypes between healthy human individuals (dated by TCRdb to 2020 to 2022). For the CD8 naive samples, CD45RO-negative cells were positively selected for CCR7, yielding a CD45RA+CCR7+ population from which TemRA cells were excluded. The library was produced with the immunoSEQ multiplex PCR assay. This is the immuneACCESS table as TCRdb keeps it, with only in-frame sequences that have V and J called. A part of the clones is gone; compared with another copy, unresolved V genes explain less than half, and the rest is unexplained. The sample yields approximately 810,000 clones; 90% to 95% were counted once. The top ten clones comprise around 24% of the sample. Sequencing was carried out using naive CD8+ T cells sorted from blood. Reading the label with the study, this specimen's cell subset or site is: CD45RA+CCR7+. The receptors derive from a man aged 25-45 years in good health.

V usage is TRBV21-1 and J usage is TRBJ2-7; the table's D call of TRBD1 was not tested on the DNA. TRBV21-1 is labeled a pseudogene. The CDR3 is 14 amino acids. CDR3 nucleotide sequence: TGTGCCAGCAGCGGCCGGGACAGGGGTTACGAGCAGTACTTC. Amino acids: CASSGRDRGYEQYF.

V usage is TRBV7-9 and J usage is TRBJ1-1, with D tentatively TRBD1 (5 bases). The germline V gene has CDR1 SEHNR and CDR2 FQNEAQ (reference sequence). CDR3 length: 13 amino acids. The germline V and J ends were trimmed by 9 bases and 1 base, with 12 bases remaining between them. The CDR3 DNA reads as TGTGCCAGTATAACAGGACCGAACACTGAAGCTTTCTTT. This codes for CASITGPNTEAFF.

V is TRBV6-1 and J is TRBJ2-7, with TRBD1 matching 12 bases. Germline trimming cut 10 bases from V and 3 bases from J; bases unmatched to any gene: 10. This CDR3 region has 15 residues. Germline values: CDR1 MNHNS, CDR2 SASEGT. The CDR3 spells CATRKGQGAGYEQYF. For the CDR3, the DNA is TGTGCCACACGGAAGGGACAGGGGGCGGGCTACGAGCAGTACTTC.

This chain connects TRBV15 to TRBJ2-3, with 13 bases lining up with TRBD2. Germline lookup yields CDR1 LNHNV and CDR2 YYDKDF (reference sequence). The CDR3 runs 15 residues. V lost 3 bases to trimming and J lost 3 bases; unmatched junction nucleotides: 0. The CDR3 protein is CATSRTSGRTDTQYF. CDR3 nucleotides: TGTGCCACCAGCAGGACTAGCGGGAGGACAGATACGCAGTATTTT. Using reference TRBV15 and TRBJ2-3 for the parts outside the CDR3, the full variable domain is DAMVIQNPRYQVTQFGKPVTLSCSQTLNHNVMYWYQQKSSQAPKLLFHYYDKDFNNEADTPDNFQSRRPNTSFCFLDIRSPGLGDTAMYLCATSRTSGRTDTQYFGPGTRLTVL.

In its sample, this clone was seen once. CDR3 DNA sequence: TGTGCCAGCAGTTATGAGGGTCTCACGACCTACTCCCGCGAGCAGTACTTC. It translates to CASSYEGLTTYSREQYF. This chain joins TRBV27 and TRBJ2-7, with D maybe TRBD2 (5 bases). This CDR3 contains 17 residues. CDR1 is MNHEY and CDR2 is SMNVEV in the germline V gene (reference sequence). V shed 4 bases and J shed 6 bases, with 25 bases lying between them.

The gene calls are TRBV9 and TRBJ2-1; D is possibly TRBD2 (5 bases). CDR1 is SGDLS, CDR2 YYNGEE, per germline. Trimming pared 3 bases from V and 9 bases from J, leaving 13 bases between. This CDR3 contains 13 residues. CDR3 in DNA: TGTGCCAGCAGCGCCCCGAACCGGGGTGAGCAGTTCTTC. This gives the protein CASSAPNRGEQFF. Variable domain in full (rest from reference TRBV9 and TRBJ2-1): DSGVTQTPKHLITATGQRVTLRCSPRSGDLSVYWYQQSLDQGLQFLIQYYNGEERAKGNILERFSAQQFPDLHSELNLSSLELGDSALYFCASSAPNRGEQFFGPGTRLTVL.

The V gene is TRBV19, the J gene TRBJ2-7; 12 nucleotides line up with TRBD2. The ends lost 4 bases at V and 1 base at J; junction bases unmatched: 14. The CDR3 is made up of 19 amino acids. Germline-derived CDR1 and CDR2 are LNHDA and SQIVND (reference sequence). The CDR3 reads CASSNWLAGGPDKSYEQYF. CDR3 nucleotides: TGTGCCAGTAGTAACTGGCTAGCGGGAGGGCCCGACAAATCCTACGAGCAGTACTTC.

This clone was seen a single time. The chain recombines TRBV27 with TRBJ2-3; 12 bases map to TRBD1. Germline loops: CDR1 MNHEY, CDR2 SMNVEV (reference sequence). CDR3 length equals 17 residues. With V trimmed by 6 bases and J by 6 bases, 13 bases remained unmatched. The CDR3 DNA reads as TGTGCCAGCAGCCGGCCCGGGACAGGGGGCTCGAGGGATACGCAGTATTTT. This gives the protein CASSRPGTGGSRDTQYF.

The chain employs TRBV18 and TRBJ2-2; D possibly corresponds to TRBD1 (5 bases). The CDR3 is made up of 16 amino acids. Germline-derived CDR1 and CDR2 are KGHSH and LQKENI. V dropped 1 base and J dropped 0 bases, with 9 bases sitting between them. In DNA, the CDR3 is TGTGCCAGCTCACCACGACAGCCGGCGAACACCGGGGAGCTGTTTTTT. Amino acid sequence: CASSPRQPANTGELFF. Full variable domain (outside the CDR3, taken from reference TRBV18 and TRBJ2-2): NAGVMQNPRHLVRRRGQEARLRCSPMKGHSHVYWYRQLPEEGLKFMVYLQKENIIDESGMPKERFSAEFPKEGPSILRIQQVVRGDSAAYFCASSPRQPANTGELFFGEGSRLTVL.

The chain combines TRBV7-6 with TRBJ2-5; D remains ambiguous. Germline V CDR1 and CDR2: SGHVS, FNYEAQ. The length of the CDR3 is 17 residues. V lost 5 bases and J lost 0, with 19 bases in between. DNA for the CDR3: TGTGCCAGCAGCCACTCGACCCGCGAGTCGTACCAAGAGACCCAGTACTTC. Amino acid sequence: CASSHSTRESYQETQYF.

The chain joins TRBV28 to TRBJ1-2; 8 bases are shared with TRBD1. CDR1 is MDHEN and CDR2 is SYDVKM in the germline V gene. The trim removed 2 bases at V and 7 bases at J, leaving 3 bases unmatched. The CDR3 is 13 amino acids. Here the CDR3 reads CASSLQGAFGYTF. Written as DNA, the CDR3 is TGTGCCAGCAGTTTACAGGGGGCATTTGGCTACACCTTC.

This chain joins TRBV28 and TRBJ2-2; TRBD2 matches at 11 bases. The J segment lost 4 bases and the V segment lost 5 bases, leaving 15 bases of the junction unmatched. Germline CDR1 is MDHEN and CDR2 is SYDVKM. The CDR3 extends over 19 amino acids. The CDR3 region has the DNA TGTGCCAGCAGTCCAAGGGTTATAGCGGGAGGGCTGGTCACCGGGGAGCTGTTTTTT. It codes for CASSPRVIAGGLVTGELFF. The full variable domain, with the rest looked up from reference TRBV28 and TRBJ2-2, is DVKVTQSSRYLVKRTGEKVFLECVQDMDHENMFWYRQDPGLGLRLIYFSYDVKMKEKGDIPEGYSVSREKKERFSLILESASTNQTSMYLCASSPRVIAGGLVTGELFFGEGSRLTVL.

The chain has TRBV4-3 and TRBJ2-3; D unclear. V was shortened by 3 bases and J by 2 bases, with 3 bases between the two germline ends. Germline lookup yields CDR1 LGHNA and CDR2 YSLEER. CDR3 length equals 12 residues. The CDR3 region is CASSHTTDTQYF. The CDR3 nucleotides are TGCGCCAGCAGCCATACCACAGATACGCAGTATTTT.

The rearrangement joins TRBV6-1 to TRBJ2-7; possible D gene TRBD1, 5 bases. The V gene's germline CDR1 is MNHNS and CDR2 SASEGT. This CDR3 has 14 amino acids. Trimming shortened V by 10 bases and J by 6 bases, and 22 bases separated the two germline ends. CDR3 protein: CATPRGSLFSEQYF. The CDR3 DNA follows: TGTGCCACCCCAAGGGGTAGTCTGTTTTCCGAGCAGTACTTC.

V gene TRBV5-5 combines with J gene TRBJ2-1, with TRBD2 matching 11 bases. The CDR3 is 16 amino acids. Germline CDR1 SGHKS, CDR2 YYEKEE (reference sequence). V shed 4 bases and J 4 bases; nucleotides not matched to a gene: 7. The CDR3 DNA reads TGTGCCAGCAGCCCCCTACTAGCGGGAGTGTACAATGAGCAGTTCTTC. Protein sequence: CASSPLLAGVYNEQFF.

The chain recombines TRBV7-6 with TRBJ2-1; TRBD2 matches at 8 bases. Trimming removed 5 bases from V and 9 bases from J; junction bases left unmatched: 9. This CDR3 has 14 residues. CDR1 and CDR2 from the germline V gene are SGHVS and FNYEAQ. CDR3 region: CASSVQVLAGEQFF. CDR3 nucleotide sequence: TGTGCCAGCAGCGTCCAAGTGCTAGCGGGTGAGCAGTTCTTC. The entire variable domain, with the rest obtained from reference TRBV7-6 and TRBJ2-1, is as follows: GAGVSQSPRYKVTKRGQDVALRCDPISGHVSLYWYRQALGQGPEFLTYFNYEAQQDKSGLPNDRFSAERPEGSISTLTIQRTEQRDSAMYRCASSVQVLAGEQFFGPGTRLTVL.

As for this clone: Other DNA sequences within the sample encode an identical CDR3. The chain has TRBV11-2 and TRBJ2-7; D gene uncertain. Trimming took 0 bases from V and 2 from J, leaving 2 bases between them. The CDR3 has 12 residues. Germline CDR1 SGHAT, CDR2 FQNNGV. The CDR3 sequence is CASSLDPYEQYF. The CDR3 DNA sequence: TGTGCCAGCAGCTTAGACCCCTACGAGCAGTACTTC.

This rearrangement joins TRBV4-2 to TRBJ1-5; tentative D call: TRBD1 (6 bases). Germline CDR1 reads LGHNA; CDR2 reads YNFKEQ. Trimming shortened V by 0 bases and J by 3 bases, and 15 bases separated the two germline ends. The CDR3 consists of 17 residues. The CDR3 region has the DNA TGTGCCAGCAGCCAAGATCTGCGGCCAGGGGACAATCAGCCCCAGCATTTT. It encodes CASSQDLRPGDNQPQHF.

The chain recombines TRBV29-1 with TRBJ2-3, with 7 nucleotides matching TRBD1. The CDR3 extends over 17 amino acids. The germline gives CDR1 SQVTM, CDR2 ANQGSEA. J gave up 2 bases and V 3 bases, and 14 bases lay outside the gene matches. The CDR3 bases are TGCAGCGTTGAGCTCCCGGATACAGGGGCCAACACAGATACGCAGTATTTT. Translated, it gives CSVELPDTGANTDTQYF.

V usage is TRBV10-2 and J usage is TRBJ2-1; D not certain. V was cut by 6 bases and J by 8 bases, with 8 bases left in between. Germline CDR1 is WSHSY and CDR2 is SAAADI. CDR3 length: 11 residues. The DNA for the CDR3 is TGCGCCAGCAGCACCCACTATGAGCAGTTCTTC. Translated, it gives CASSTHYEQFF.